This TCR beta chain originates from a study of blood T cells in healthy people across ages. Study summary: About one barcoded beta molecule per two T cells was the capture yield of template switching. Findings and limits, study-wide: A roughly linear age-dependent decrease characterized TCR beta diversity per million T cells.

CDR1 and CDR2 from the germline V gene are MNHNY and SVGAGI (reference sequence). This CDR3 spans 14 amino acids. Trimming pared 8 bases from V and 0 bases from J, leaving 14 bases between. A second PCR of about 7 to 12 cycles used a sample-barcoded 5' primer and a J-beta primer mix. Using its own MiXCR run on the 5' RACE reads, TCRdb lists one record per CDR3 protein. The sample holds some 920,000 distinct CDR3 sequences, roughly 47% seen once. Turning to this clonotype: Antigen unknown.

The specimen sequenced was blood. The sequence came from a woman aged 55-69 years in good health. The chain combines TRBV6-6 with TRBJ2-7; TRBD2 might be the D (6 bases). The CDR3 protein is CASVLEGTSYEQYF. The CDR3 nucleotides are TGTGCCAGCGTCTTGGAGGGCACCTCCTACGAGCAGTACTTC.